Following are 30 T cell receptor beta chains from one sample sequenced in a study of blood T cells in healthy people across ages. A sample-barcoded 5' primer and a J-beta primer mix were used in a second PCR of roughly 7 to 11 cycles. TCRdb itself ran the 5' RACE reads through MiXCR, one entry per CDR3 protein. The table records approximately 880,000 distinct CDR3 sequences, around 46% of them present only once. Sequencing was performed on blood. These receptors came from a man in his thirties or forties in good health.

This rearrangement joins TRBV25-1 to TRBJ1-1; 9 bases align to TRBD1. CDR1 and CDR2 from the germline V gene are MGHDK and SYGVNS. Trimming cost V 10 bases and J 1 base; bases outside gene matches: 7. This CDR3 spans 14 amino acids. The CDR3 DNA is TGTGCCACCGCGGGGACAGGGAGGAACACTGAAGCTTTCTTT. As protein: CATAGTGRNTEAFF.

The V call is TRBV20-1, the J call TRBJ2-2, with 7 bases matching TRBD1. Germline V gene sequence: CDR1 DFQATT, CDR2 SNEGSKA (reference sequence). V shed 6 bases, J shed 1 base, and the junction held 8 bases outside the gene matches. The CDR3 loop spans 15 amino acids. The CDR3 DNA is TGCAGTGCCCGCTTGGGACAGCTGAACACCGGGGAGCTGTTTTTT. This encodes CSARLGQLNTGELFF.

J is TRBJ2-5 and V is TRBV24-1, with 7 bases identical to TRBD1. This CDR3 region has 17 residues. V lost 4 bases and J lost 0; bases outside the gene matches: 10. Germline V gives CDR1 KGHDR, CDR2 SFDVKD. In nucleotides, the CDR3 is TGTGCCACCAGTGACAGTCAGGACAGGCGTTACCAAGAGACCCAGTACTTC. Its protein product is CATSDSQDRRYQETQYF.

In its sample, this clonotype was seen many times. The chain employs TRBV29-1 and TRBJ2-1; TRBD2 matches 9 bases. The germline V gene has CDR1 SQVTM and CDR2 ANQGSEA. The CDR3 covers 12 residues. V lost 6 bases and J lost 7; bases outside the gene matches: 4. CDR3 sequence (DNA): TGCAGCGTGGGACTAGCAGGGAATGAGCAGTTCTTC. Amino acid sequence: CSVGLAGNEQFF.

The gene calls are TRBV4-1 and TRBJ2-7; no reliable D call. The CDR3 consists of 13 residues. Trimming stripped 2 bases from V and 5 bases from J, with 10 bases between. Germline CDR1 MGHRA, CDR2 YSYEKL. The CDR3 DNA reads TGCGCCAGCAGCCAAAGCCAGGCGAACGAGCAGTACTTC. Its translation: CASSQSQANEQYF.

The J gene is TRBJ2-1, the V gene TRBV18; TRBD2 matches 8 bases. Trimming removed 3 bases from V and 3 bases from J; junction bases left unmatched: 4. This CDR3 contains 15 residues. Per the germline V gene, CDR1 is KGHSH and CDR2 is LQKENI. The CDR3 sequence is CASSPPRGDYNEQFF. CDR3 DNA sequence: TGTGCCAGCTCACCTCCGCGGGGGGACTACAATGAGCAGTTCTTC.

This clonotype was detected only once. The germline gene is not matched at one end of the junction; a read error may be the cause. The DNA for the CDR3 is TGTGCCAGCAGTTCTGCGGTGACTAACTATGGCCACACCTTC. Encoded protein: CASSSAVTNYGHTF. The V call is TRBV6-2 or TRBV6-3, the J call TRBJ1-2; D is undetermined. Germline values: CDR1 MNHEY, CDR2 SVGEGT. This CDR3 comprises 14 residues.

The chain couples TRBV7-9 to TRBJ2-5; TRBD2 aligns across 8 bases. The CDR3 covers 15 residues. The germline V gene encodes CDR1 SEHNR and CDR2 FQNEAQ (reference sequence). J was trimmed by 4 bases and V by 1 base; bases with no gene match: 5. The CDR3 DNA follows: TGTGCCAGCAGCTTAGTAGCGGGGAGCCCAGAGACCCAGTACTTC. Protein: CASSLVAGSPETQYF.

The chain couples TRBV7-8 to TRBJ2-1, with TRBD2 matching 13 bases. Germline CDR1 reads SGHVS; CDR2 reads FQNEAQ. With 5 bases clipped from V and 0 bases from J, the junction kept 13 bases outside the gene matches. This CDR3 region has 20 residues. The CDR3 DNA reads as TGTGCCAGCAGCCCCGGACTAGCGGGGGCCACCCTTACCTCCTACAATGAGCAGTTCTTC. This encodes CASSPGLAGATLTSYNEQFF.

This clonotype has just a few counts. CDR3 DNA sequence: TGTGCCAGCAGCCCAGCCAAGTCTGGTTCACCCCTCCACTTT. Residues: CASSPAKSGSPLHF. This chain joins TRBV7-8 and TRBJ1-6; D is ambiguous. CDR3 length: 14 amino acids. Germline lookup yields CDR1 SGHVS and CDR2 FQNEAQ. V shed 5 bases and J shed 9 bases, with 14 bases lying between them.

The genes are TRBV27 and TRBJ2-5; tentative D call: TRBD2 (5 bases). Near its end, the DNA agrees better with TRBJ2-7, so the J call may be wrong. CDR1 and CDR2 (germline): MNHEY, SMNVEV (reference sequence). This CDR3 has 14 amino acids. CDR3 DNA: TGTGCCAGCAGTCGAGGACTGAACCTCTACGAGCAGTACTTC. Protein product: CASSRGLNLYEQYF.

This clonotype showed up just once. The chain carries TRBV24-1 and TRBJ2-3; 9 bases are shared with TRBD2. The CDR3 is 18 residues long. Unmatched junction bases numbered 13, after V lost 3 bases and J lost 4 bases. Germline assignment: CDR1 KGHDR and CDR2 SFDVKD. In nucleotides, the CDR3 is TGTGCCACCAGTGATGGTGGGCGGGGGGGCCTGAGAGCAGATACGCAGTATTTT. Translated: CATSDGGRGGLRADTQYF.

This clonotype was picked up a small number of times. The chain is built from TRBV6-2 or TRBV6-3 and TRBJ1-2, with TRBD1 as a possible D gene (5 bases). Germline V gene lookup returns CDR1 MNHEY and CDR2 SVGEGT. Deletions cut 5 bases from V and 4 bases from J, with 14 bases between. The CDR3 length is 14 residues. CDR3 bases: TGTGCCAGCAGTGGTGGGACCGCTATCTATGGCTACACCTTC. It yields the protein CASSGGTAIYGYTF.

V gene TRBV20-1 combines with J gene TRBJ2-3; tentatively, D is TRBD2 (5 bases). This CDR3 spans 16 amino acids. Trimming left V 4 bases short and J 2 bases short, with 19 bases between. Germline V gene lookup returns CDR1 DFQATT and CDR2 SNEGSKA (reference sequence). The DNA for the CDR3 is TGCAGTGCTATCGGGGTAGCTGGTTTTTCCACAGATACGCAGTATTTT. Translating it yields CSAIGVAGFSTDTQYF.

This chain joins TRBV6-4 and TRBJ2-2, with TRBD1 as a possible D gene (7 bases). V was trimmed by 0 bases and J by 5 bases, leaving 13 bases between them. Germline CDR1 is MRHNA and CDR2 is SNTAGT. The CDR3 length is 16 residues. The CDR3 reads CASSDSGGRGTGELFF. The CDR3, as DNA: TGTGCCAGCAGTGACTCCGGGGGCAGGGGGACCGGGGAGCTGTTTTTT.

The V and J genes are TRBV6-2 or TRBV6-3 and TRBJ2-2; TRBD1 matches 8 bases. Germline V gene lookup returns CDR1 MNHEY and CDR2 SVGEGT. Unmatched junction bases numbered 6, after V lost 0 bases and J lost 3 bases. The CDR3 is 17 residues long. The CDR3 loop reads CASSYSAGRGHTGELFF. For the CDR3, the DNA is TGTGCCAGCAGTTACTCAGCGGGCAGGGGGCACACCGGGGAGCTGTTTTTT.

J is TRBJ2-2 and V is TRBV5-5; possible D gene TRBD1, 6 bases. Between the trimmed V and J ends, which lost 4 bases and 4 bases, there was a span of 14 bases. CDR1 and CDR2 from the germline V gene are SGHKS and YYEKEE (reference sequence). The CDR3 has 15 residues. The CDR3, as DNA: TGTGCCAGCAGCCGTACACAGGGAAGCACCGGGGAGCTGTTTTTT. Encoded protein: CASSRTQGSTGELFF. The full variable domain, its missing parts supplied by reference TRBV5-5 and TRBJ2-2, is DAGVTQSPTHLIKTRGQQVTLRCSPISGHKSVSWYQQVLGQGPQFIFQYYEKEERGRGNFPDRFSARQFPNYSSELNVNALLLGDSALYLCASSRTQGSTGELFFGEGSRLTVL.

Points on this clonotype: A single base separates this from a much larger clone, so it may be a read error. The rearrangement uses TRBV7-8 and TRBJ2-6; D possibly corresponds to TRBD2 (5 bases). CDR1 is SGHVS, CDR2 FQNEAQ, per germline. This CDR3 is built from 15 residues. CDR3 nucleotide sequence: TGTGCCAGCAGCGCTAGCTTCTCTGGGGTCAACGTCCTGACTTTC. This sequence encodes CASSASFSGVNVLTF.

This clonotype was counted a few times. This rearrangement joins TRBV12-3 or TRBV12-4 to TRBJ2-1; the match to TRBD1 covers 7 bases. CDR3 length: 12 residues. The junction had 1 base not matched to a gene; V was cut back by 1 base and J by 10 bases. The CDR3 reads CASSLEGQEQFF. In DNA, the CDR3 is TGTGCCAGCAGTTTAGAGGGACAGGAGCAGTTCTTC.

This clonotype was picked up many times. This chain links TRBV29-1 with TRBJ2-3; no firm D call. V gave up 3 bases and J gave up 4 bases, with 14 bases separating them. The CDR3 length is 14 residues. Germline V gene lookup returns CDR1 SQVTM and CDR2 ANQGSEA. The CDR3, as DNA: TGCAGCGTTGAGTCCAGGCAGACCCCAGATACGCAGTATTTT. This gives the protein CSVESRQTPDTQYF.

This chain uses TRBV4-3 with TRBJ2-5, with D possibly called TRBD1 or TRBD2 (5 bases each). The DNA end is more similar to TRBJ2-7, so the J call may be wrong. Germline assignment: CDR1 LGHNA and CDR2 YSLEER. The CDR3 extends over 15 amino acids. CDR3 protein: CASSQDRSGRREQYF. In nucleotides, the CDR3 is TGCGCCAGCAGCCAAGATCGGTCGGGGCGTCGCGAGCAGTACTTC.

J is TRBJ2-2 and V is TRBV6-5; 10 bases align to TRBD1. Per germline, CDR1 MNHEY and CDR2 SVGAGI. This CDR3 is built from 16 residues. V trimming: 5 bases; J trimming: 4 bases; junction bases outside the gene matches: 7. Here the CDR3 DNA reads TGTGCCAGCAGTCCAGGACAGGGGGTATCCACCGGGGAGCTGTTTTTT. Amino acid sequence: CASSPGQGVSTGELFF.

The chain couples TRBV29-1 to TRBJ2-3, with 9 positions matching TRBD2. This CDR3 has 14 amino acids. Germline CDR1 and CDR2: SQVTM and ANQGSEA. V lost 3 bases and J lost 4; bases outside the gene matches: 5. CDR3 region: CSVEVAGAADTQYF. CDR3 nucleotide sequence: TGCAGCGTTGAGGTAGCGGGGGCCGCAGATACGCAGTATTTT.

This chain uses TRBV5-1 with TRBJ1-1; D is ambiguous. Trimming stripped 0 bases from V and 7 bases from J, with 13 bases between. This CDR3 has 14 residues. Per the germline V gene, CDR1 is SGHRS and CDR2 is YFSETQ. This CDR3 reads CASSLEVAPVEAFF. The CDR3 DNA sequence: TGCGCCAGCAGCTTGGAGGTGGCGCCTGTTGAAGCTTTCTTT.

This clonotype was observed a single time. One end of the junction fails to match germline, which may point to a read error. The chain uses TRBV27 and TRBJ1-4; TRBD1 might be the D (6 bases). Germline loops: CDR1 MNHEY, CDR2 SMNVEV (reference sequence). The CDR3 spans 16 residues. In DNA, the CDR3 is TGTGCCAGCAGTGAAATTCCAGGGGTAGGGAAGGAAAAACCGTTTTTT. It is translated as CASSEIPGVGKEKPFF.

Worth noting for this clonotype: The junction differs from germline at one of its ends, possibly a read error. The chain recombines TRBV12-3 or TRBV12-4 with TRBJ1-5; 7 nucleotides align to TRBD1. CDR3 size: 17 residues. Here the CDR3 reads CASRGGTVGVSTQPQHF. In nucleotides, the CDR3 is TGTGCCAGCAGGGGAGGGACAGTCGGTGTGAGCACTCAGCCCCAGCATTTT.

The chain uses TRBV4-3 and TRBJ2-7, with D tentatively TRBD1 (5 bases). Deletions cut 1 base from V and 5 bases from J, with 15 bases between. The CDR3 runs to 15 residues. CDR1 and CDR2 from the germline V gene are LGHNA and YSLEER. The CDR3: CASSQGVRATNEQYF. The CDR3, as DNA: TGCGCCAGCAGCCAAGGCGTCAGGGCGACAAACGAGCAGTACTTC.

The chain combines TRBV4-2 with TRBJ2-1, with D unclear. Per germline, CDR1 LGHNA and CDR2 YNFKEQ. The CDR3 spans 12 residues. V was shortened by 0 bases and J by 9 bases, with 6 bases between the two germline ends. This CDR3 is CASSQDFIEQFF. CDR3 nucleotide sequence: TGTGCCAGCAGCCAAGATTTCATTGAGCAGTTCTTC.

V gene TRBV12-5 combines with J gene TRBJ2-3; 13 bases are shared with TRBD2. The CDR3 extends over 16 amino acids. Germline V gene lookup returns CDR1 LGHNT and CDR2 FRNRAP. The ends lost 5 bases at V and 5 bases at J; junction bases unmatched: 7. The DNA of the CDR3 is TGTGCTAGTGGTCGTGGACTAGCGGGAGTAGGAGATACGCAGTATTTT. Residues: CASGRGLAGVGDTQYF.

This sequence joins TRBV6-1 and TRBJ2-2, with a possible D match to TRBD1 (6 bases). Germline V gives CDR1 MNHNS, CDR2 SASEGT. Between the trimmed V and J ends, which lost 11 bases and 4 bases, there was a span of 11 bases. This CDR3 comprises 12 residues. The CDR3 protein is CACKGVTGELFF. The CDR3 DNA follows: TGTGCCTGCAAGGGGGTCACCGGGGAGCTGTTTTTT.